These 29 T cell receptor beta chains were all obtained from the same sample, sequenced in a study of STAT5B mutations in CD4+ large granular lymphocyte leukemia. Profiled with immunoSEQ multiplex PCR; TCRdb holds only in-frame clones, not every one. The table records fewer than 35,000 clones, approximately 88% of them present only once. The sequenced material came from CD4+ T cells from blood buffy coats. The source is a human donor in good health.

This chain uses TRBV11-2 with TRBJ1-2, with D possibly TRBD1 on 5 matching bases. Trimming took off 6 bases at V and 8 bases at J, with 19 bases between the two ends. The CDR3 length is 14 residues. Germline V gives CDR1 SGHAT, CDR2 FQNNGV. The CDR3: CASRKPGGTGGYTF. The CDR3 region has the DNA TGTGCCAGCAGGAAACCCGGGGGAACGGGAGGCTACACCTTC.

The chain carries TRBV4-1 and TRBJ2-3; 9 bases are shared with TRBD1. V was clipped by 2 bases and J by 2 bases; unmatched bases: 11. Per the germline V gene, CDR1 is MGHRA and CDR2 is YSYEKL. The CDR3 contains 18 residues. CDR3 loop: CASSQIVVTGGDTDTQYF. CDR3 nucleotides: TGCGCCAGCAGCCAAATCGTCGTGACAGGGGGTGACACAGATACGCAGTATTTT.

The V call is TRBV30, the J call TRBJ1-5; 11 nucleotides match TRBD1. The V gene's germline CDR1 is GTSNPN and CDR2 SVGIG (reference sequence). Trimming at V came to 5 bases and at J to 2 bases, leaving 23 bases not matched to a gene. The CDR3 sequence is 21 residues long. Here the CDR3 DNA reads TGTGCCTGGCATTCCGGCGATCCCGGGACAGGGGGAGTGTGGGGCAATCAGCCCCAGCATTTT. This translates into CAWHSGDPGTGGVWGNQPQHF.

V is TRBV7-9 and J is TRBJ2-5; 8 nucleotides agree with TRBD1. The CDR3 spans 13 residues. After removal of 3 bases from V and 5 bases from J, the junction contained 2 bases not matched to a gene. CDR1 SEHNR and CDR2 FQNEAQ come from the germline V gene (reference sequence). As DNA, the CDR3 is TGTGCCAGCAGCTTGACAGGGGTGGAGACCCAGTACTTC. Translating gives CASSLTGVETQYF.

CDR3 DNA: TGTGCCATCAGTAGTGATGGTCAAAGCGGGGGAAGGAATGAGCAGTTCTTC. This encodes CAISSDGQSGGRNEQFF. This rearrangement joins TRBV10-3 to TRBJ2-1; 8 bases match TRBD2. The germline V gene has CDR1 ENHRY and CDR2 SYGVKD. V lost 5 bases to trimming and J lost 7 bases; unmatched junction nucleotides: 16. The CDR3 is made up of 17 amino acids.

V usage is TRBV7-3 and J usage is TRBJ2-5; possible D gene TRBD1, 5 bases. CDR1 is SGHTA and CDR2 is FQGTGA in the germline V gene. The CDR3 loop spans 12 amino acids. The V end was cut by 5 bases, the J end by 4 bases, with 8 bases between. The CDR3 coding sequence is TGTGCCAGCAGCCCAGGGTCAGAGACCCAGTACTTC. It yields the protein CASSPGSETQYF.

The rearrangement joins TRBV9 to TRBJ2-3, with a tentative D call TRBD1 (5 bases). Per germline, CDR1 SGDLS and CDR2 YYNGEE. Deletions cut 3 bases from V and 0 bases from J, with 14 bases between. This CDR3 is built from 16 residues. Here the CDR3 reads CASSALGDSSTDTQYF. The CDR3 region has the DNA TGTGCCAGCAGCGCCCTAGGGGATTCTAGCACAGATACGCAGTATTTT. Full variable domain (outside the CDR3, taken from reference TRBV9 and TRBJ2-3): DSGVTQTPKHLITATGQRVTLRCSPRSGDLSVYWYQQSLDQGLQFLIQYYNGEERAKGNILERFSAQQFPDLHSELNLSSLELGDSALYFCASSALGDSSTDTQYFGPGTRLTVL.

The CDR3 protein is CASSLPSGDYNEQFF. The CDR3 coding sequence is TGCGCCAGCAGCTTGCCTAGCGGAGATTACAATGAGCAGTTCTTC. The chain recombines TRBV5-1 with TRBJ2-1, with 7 bases that match TRBD2. Trimming removed 1 base from V and 4 bases from J; junction bases left unmatched: 5. CDR1 and CDR2 (germline): SGHRS, YFSETQ. There are 15 residues in the CDR3.

The gene calls are TRBV11-3 and TRBJ2-5; D remains ambiguous. Trimming removed 8 bases at V and 3 bases at J, with 7 bases between. The CDR3 sequence is 11 residues long. Germline V CDR1 and CDR2: SGHNT, YENEEA. The CDR3 loop is CASQNEETQYF. The CDR3 nucleotides are TGTGCCAGCCAGAATGAAGAGACCCAGTACTTC.

This clone was observed a single time. The CDR3 DNA sequence: TGTGCCAGCACCACCCATGGGCGGGGGGCTCAAGAGACCCAGTACTTC. This encodes CASTTHGRGAQETQYF. The rearrangement joins TRBV5-5 to TRBJ2-5, with TRBD2 matching 8 bases. Per germline, CDR1 SGHKS and CDR2 YYEKEE (reference sequence). This CDR3 contains 16 residues. Trimming cost V 6 bases and J 2 bases; bases outside gene matches: 12.

In its sample, this clone was seen once. This sequence joins TRBV7-2 and TRBJ2-5; D unresolved. CDR1 is SGHTA and CDR2 is FQGNSA in the germline V gene. The CDR3 runs to 14 residues. Trimming removed 1 base at V and 3 bases at J, with 9 bases between. The CDR3 reads CASSLVLTEETQYF. DNA of the CDR3: TGTGCCAGCAGCTTAGTGTTGACCGAAGAGACCCAGTACTTC.

The V and J genes are TRBV5-1 and TRBJ2-3; TRBD1 aligns across 11 bases. There are 16 residues in the CDR3. The germline gives CDR1 SGHRS, CDR2 YFSETQ. V dropped 3 bases and J dropped 6; count of bases not matched to a gene: 9. The CDR3 sequence is CASSSAGQGAWDTQYF. The CDR3, as DNA: TGCGCCAGCAGCTCAGCCGGACAGGGGGCATGGGATACGCAGTATTTT.

The chain joins TRBV30 to TRBJ2-5; TRBD1 matches at 7 bases. Germline assignment: CDR1 GTSNPN and CDR2 SVGIG (reference sequence). Trimming removed 1 base from V and 5 bases from J; junction bases left unmatched: 7. The CDR3 covers 14 residues. CDR3 region: CAWSGGGAKETQYF. CDR3 DNA sequence: TGTGCCTGGAGTGGAGGGGGCGCGAAGGAGACCCAGTACTTC.

V usage is TRBV4-1 and J usage is TRBJ1-5, with TRBD1 matching 7 bases. The V gene's germline CDR1 is MGHRA and CDR2 YSYEKL. The CDR3 sequence is 14 residues long. V dropped 4 bases and J dropped 4; count of bases not matched to a gene: 4. The CDR3 sequence is CASSPSGGNQPQHF. The CDR3 DNA reads TGCGCCAGCAGCCCTTCAGGGGGAAATCAGCCCCAGCATTTT.

CDR3 coding DNA: TGTGCCAGCAGCTTGGGGGGGCGCGGTACCGGGGAGCTGTTTTTT. Translating gives CASSLGGRGTGELFF. The rearrangement links TRBV5-4 to TRBJ2-2; weak D call: TRBD1 (6 bases). Between the trimmed V and J ends, which lost 0 bases and 5 bases, there was a span of 11 bases. This CDR3 has 15 amino acids. Germline assignment: CDR1 SGHNT and CDR2 YYREEE (reference sequence).

The chain recombines TRBV7-8 with TRBJ2-6; D assignment may be TRBD1 or TRBD2 (6 bases each). CDR1 is SGHVS and CDR2 is FQNEAQ in the germline V gene. CDR3 length equals 18 residues. The V end was cut by 5 bases, the J end by 0 bases, with 17 bases between. CDR3 nucleotide sequence: TGTGCCAGCAGCCCACAGGGAGGCGCACTCTCTGGGGCCAACGTCCTGACTTTC. Residues: CASSPQGGALSGANVLTF.

The chain employs TRBV7-2 and TRBJ1-2, with 8 bases identical to TRBD1. The CDR3 totals 16 residues. Germline CDR1 is SGHTA and CDR2 is FQGNSA. V lost 5 bases to trimming and J lost 7 bases; unmatched junction nucleotides: 15. The CDR3 protein is CASSPDRQGTYGGYTF. The CDR3 bases are TGTGCCAGCAGCCCGGACCGACAGGGGACGTACGGTGGCTACACCTTC.

This clone was counted once. V and J are TRBV2 and TRBJ1-1; D is unresolved. Trimming removed 7 bases at V and 6 bases at J, with 9 bases between. Germline CDR1 SNHLY, CDR2 FYNNEI. The length of the CDR3 is 11 residues. CDR3: CASNALSEAFF. CDR3 bases: TGTGCCAGCAACGCGTTATCTGAAGCTTTCTTT.

CDR3 protein: CASSQTGTVNLRNTEAFF. The CDR3 DNA follows: TGCGCCAGCAGCCAAACCGGGACAGTTAACCTGAGAAACACTGAAGCTTTCTTT. The rearrangement joins TRBV4-1 to TRBJ1-1, with 7 bases aligning to TRBD1. The V segment lost 2 bases and the J segment 2 bases; nucleotides outside the gene matches: 14. This CDR3 has 18 residues. Looked up from germline, CDR1 is MGHRA and CDR2 is YSYEKL.

The J gene is TRBJ1-6, the V gene TRBV7-6, with D unclear. V dropped 4 bases and J dropped 7 bases, with 8 bases sitting between them. This CDR3 spans 13 amino acids. The germline V gene has CDR1 SGHVS and CDR2 FNYEAQ. The CDR3 nucleotides are TGTGCCAGCAGCTGGACTGGGAATTCACCCCTCCACTTT. Its protein is CASSWTGNSPLHF.

The rearrangement joins TRBV7-2 to TRBJ2-3, with 10 bases fitting TRBD2. The CDR3 totals 16 residues. CDR1 and CDR2 (germline): SGHTA, FQGNSA. V shed 1 base, J shed 4 bases, and the junction held 5 bases outside the gene matches. The CDR3 loop is CASSLGGLAFADTQYF. DNA of the CDR3: TGTGCCAGCAGCTTAGGGGGACTAGCGTTCGCAGATACGCAGTATTTT.

Here the CDR3 reads CASSLRGGNEQFF. The CDR3 coding sequence is TGTGCCAGCAGCTTGAGGGGGGGCAATGAGCAGTTCTTC. The V gene is TRBV7-9, the J gene TRBJ2-1, with D maybe TRBD2 (7 bases). The CDR3 has 13 residues. The germline gives CDR1 SEHNR, CDR2 FQNEAQ (reference sequence). Deletions cut 3 bases from V and 6 bases from J, with 9 bases between.

The V and J genes are TRBV7-2 and TRBJ1-3, with 9 bases aligning to TRBD1. The V gene end was trimmed by 6 bases and the J gene end by 3 bases; junction bases not matched to a gene: 6. Looked up from germline, CDR1 is SGHTA and CDR2 is FQGNSA. The CDR3 extends over 15 amino acids. CDR3 region: CASSQTGGSGNTIYF. The CDR3 nucleotides read TGTGCCAGCAGTCAAACAGGGGGCAGTGGAAACACCATATATTTT.

J is TRBJ1-2 and V is TRBV19; D is unresolved. The germline V gene has CDR1 LNHDA and CDR2 SQIVND (reference sequence). CDR3 length: 14 amino acids. With 3 bases removed from V and 8 bases from J, the gap between germline ends came to 16 bases. The CDR3 here is CASSIRQLIRGYTF. CDR3 nucleotides: TGTGCCAGTAGTATCCGGCAGCTGATAAGGGGCTACACCTTC.

V gene TRBV5-1 combines with J gene TRBJ2-7, with 13 bases lining up with TRBD2. Germline CDR1 reads SGHRS; CDR2 reads YFSETQ. Trimming removed 3 bases from V and 2 bases from J; junction bases left unmatched: 8. CDR3 length: 17 residues. Written as DNA, the CDR3 is TGCGCCAGCAGCTCCACGACTAGCGGGAGGAGTGCCTACGAGCAGTACTTC. It yields the protein CASSSTTSGRSAYEQYF.

This chain links TRBV7-2 with TRBJ2-7, with D perhaps TRBD2 (5 bases). The germline V gene has CDR1 SGHTA and CDR2 FQGNSA. V was cut by 10 bases and J by 2 bases, with 15 bases left in between. The CDR3 has 13 residues. The CDR3 loop reads CATHPAGAYEQYF. DNA of the CDR3: TGTGCCACCCACCCGGCGGGTGCCTACGAGCAGTACTTC.

J is TRBJ2-1 and V is TRBV27, with a weak D call TRBD2 (6 bases). The CDR3 covers 17 residues. The V and J ends lost 4 bases and 4 bases respectively, with 20 bases between them. The germline V gene encodes CDR1 MNHEY and CDR2 SMNVEV (reference sequence). The CDR3 protein is CASSSLPGGKLYNEQFF. In DNA form, the CDR3 reads TGTGCCAGCAGTTCCCTCCCCGGAGGGAAATTGTACAATGAGCAGTTCTTC.

This sequence joins TRBV7-8 and TRBJ1-5, with TRBD1 as a possible D gene (6 bases). V was cut by 5 bases and J by 3 bases, with 11 bases left in between. The CDR3 totals 14 residues. Germline loops: CDR1 SGHVS, CDR2 FQNEAQ. In DNA, the CDR3 is TGTGCCAGCAGCCCCCGGGACAACAATCAGCCCCAGCATTTT. Encoded protein: CASSPRDNNQPQHF.

In this sample, this clone turned up once. V gene TRBV6-5 combines with J gene TRBJ1-5, with D unclear. Germline V lookup: CDR1 MNHEY, CDR2 SVGAGI. Trimming took off 7 bases at V and 9 bases at J, with 19 bases between the two ends. The CDR3 totals 14 residues. The CDR3 coding sequence is TGTGCCAGCAAGGATAGCAAACAAGGTCGGCCCCAGCATTTT. As protein: CASKDSKQGRPQHF.